Detailed here is one T cell receptor beta chain. This clonotype has more than one count but fewer than ten. Its antigen has not been determined. Base qualities are not at hand, and no much larger clone is one base apart. This sample stems from a study of human T cells and chemical hapten exposure (dated by TCRdb to the early 2020s). As for the study more broadly: For sensitization, 2% DPC in acetone was applied to a roughly 2 cm by roughly 2 cm area of upper inner arm skin. The mostly female patient cohort included alopecia areata with under or over 50% scalp involvement, alopecia totalis and alopecia universalis. Throughout the study period of about 22 weeks, patients also received therapeutic DPC doses to the scalp every week. Peripheral blood TCR repertoire changes were tracked in vivo in alopecia patients during primary and secondary sensitization to the hapten diphenylcyclopropenone (DPC). Blood samples were taken from patients before sensitization (week 0) and then at 2, 6 and about 24 weeks after DPC sensitization. The libraries were sequenced as a pool, and the TCR yield per sample differed mostly because of small variations in library volumes within the pool. For TCR sequencing, blood came from 25 to 30 alopecia patients at anywhere from one to four time points (pre-sensitization, 2, 6 and 24 weeks). Patch testing on the upper back used Finn chambers containing 0.01% DPC, with scoring done after 6 days according to International Contact Dermatitis Research Group standards.

Library construction relied on RACE. Instrument on record: NextSeq 500. During library preparation, unique molecular identifiers were attached to individual cDNA molecules so that TCRs could be counted in a quantitative, reproducible way. For every blood RNA sample, sequencing covered both the TCR alpha and TCR beta chains. The study's own analysis went as follows. Samples had a median of approximately 93,000 TCRs, with a range from roughly 23,224 to 750,000. The Decombinator software suite was used to annotate the V, J and CDR3 of the TCR reads. For the PS versus PT1 abundance plots, all samples were subsampled to the same number of TCRs (28,000). Expanded TCRs were defined as absent before sensitization and observed at least eight times at the 2-week time point. In-frame beta chains were kept once TCRdb had trimmed the public reads at Q25 with fastp and called clones with MiXCR. A single entry per CDR3 protein holds the most common genes and DNA from its merged rows. Clone size and V and J calls follow TCRdb, not the original study. The table for this sample lists more than 250,000 distinct CDR3 sequences; almost 8% of them were counted only once. The ten most abundant clones make up around 1.2% of the sample.

The time point tag for this specimen amounts to: pre-sensitization, week 0. The sample's treatment or condition label is to be understood as: therapeutic diphenylcyclopropenone sensitization with weekly scalp DPC. Blood at each patch-test visit was drawn before the patch test was applied. Eligible patients were aged 18 to 70, diagnosed with alopecia, deemed suitable for DPC therapy, and excluded if pregnant. Total RNA was isolated from unfractionated whole blood collected in Tempus Blood RNA tubes. What the authors observed across the whole study: Patch test score was positively correlated with the number of PT1 expanded TCRs, with significance at thresholds 8, 16 and 32 but not at 4. Significantly more large CDR3 similarity clusters were formed by expanded TCRs than by pre-sensitization or healthy control sets, consistent with antigen-driven responses. No change with DPC sensitization was found in the number of TCRs above 1 in 1000 frequency, and no evidence of global repertoire structure alterations was found. After repeated subsampling, the strength of the expansion versus patch-test correlation and the threshold at which it became significant changed. All patients had alopecia, a presumed autoimmune disease, so their immune response might differ from that of healthy individuals.

From the germline V gene (reference sequence), CDR1 is MNHNY and CDR2 is SVGAGI. The CDR3 goes from the cysteine to the phenylalanine over 16 residues. Of the read, only the CDR3 DNA is kept; its 48 bases are in frame from base 1. V loses 6 bases, J loses 0 bases, and the germline ends lie 17 bases apart. The clonotype originates from a man younger than 35 with alopecia areata. Some clones in this sample may be carry-over from other donors' samples. The chain is assembled from TRBV6-6 and TRBJ1-1; TRBD1 is perhaps the D gene, given 6 matching bases. This specimen was whole blood, taken in connection with sensitization to the hapten diphenylcyclopropenone (DPC). The DNA sequence follows: TGTGCCAGCAGACTAACGCCCAGGGGACTGAACACTGAAGCTTTCTTT. Translated, it gives CASRLTPRGLNTEAFF.